One sample yielded the 7 T cell receptor beta chains listed below, sequenced in a study of neurological immune-mediated disorders. MiXCR, run by TCRdb on the 5' RACE reads, gives a single entry per CDR3 protein. The data show tens of thousands of distinct CDR3 sequences, 3.5% to 5% seen once. The sample comprised PBMCs. These receptors were collected from a man younger than 40 with multiple sclerosis.

This clonotype was seen many times. The chain carries TRBV10-3 and TRBJ1-1, with TRBD1 identical over 7 bases. J lost 6 bases, V lost 11 bases, and 12 bases had no gene match. Germline CDR1 reads ENHRY; CDR2 reads SYGVKD. The CDR3 loop spans 13 amino acids. In nucleotides, the CDR3 is TGTGCCGTCGACAGGGATGACATCCCTGAAGCTTTCTTT. Its translation: CAVDRDDIPEAFF.

This clonotype was observed many times. Germline is not matched at one junction end, which may reflect a read error. The chain is built from TRBV20-1 and TRBJ2-5; D may be TRBD1 or TRBD2 (5 bases each). The germline V gene encodes CDR1 DFQATT and CDR2 SNEGSKA (reference sequence). The CDR3 is 12 amino acids. The DNA for the CDR3 is TGCAGTGTACGGCAGGTAGACGGGGCACCGGCGTTC. Translation gives CSVRQVDGAPAF.

This clonotype showed up many times. The chain joins TRBV15 to TRBJ1-2; possible D gene TRBD1, 5 bases. This CDR3 comprises 13 residues. The germline V and J ends were trimmed by 9 bases and 0 bases, with 11 bases remaining between them. The germline V gene encodes CDR1 LNHNV and CDR2 YYDKDF (reference sequence). The CDR3 is CATGGNTNYGYTF. CDR3 sequence (DNA): TGTGCCACGGGGGGGAATACTAACTATGGCTACACCTTC. The full variable domain, completed using reference TRBV15 and TRBJ1-2, is DAMVIQNPRYQVTQFGKPVTLSCSQTLNHNVMYWYQQKSSQAPKLLFHYYDKDFNNEADTPDNFQSRRPNTSFCFLDIRSPGLGDTAMYLCATGGNTNYGYTFGSGTRLTVV.

In its sample, this clonotype was seen many times. The rearrangement joins TRBV5-5 to TRBJ1-2; tentatively, D is TRBD1 (6 bases). V was shortened by 0 bases and J by 6 bases, with 9 bases between the two germline ends. Per the germline V gene, CDR1 is SGHKS and CDR2 is YYEKEE (reference sequence). The CDR3 contains 13 residues. The CDR3 sequence: CASSLVTGHGYTF. CDR3 nucleotide sequence: TGTGCCAGCAGCTTGGTAACAGGGCATGGCTACACCTTC.

As to this clonotype: Since the CDR3 does not end with the conserved phenylalanine or tryptophan, this likely comes from a read error. This rearrangement joins TRBV6-5 to TRBJ1-3; tentatively, D is TRBD1 (5 bases). Trimming left V 4 bases short and J 4 bases short, with 8 bases between. This CDR3 region has 13 residues. Germline values: CDR1 MNHEY, CDR2 SVGAGI. CDR3 region: CASSSGSGNTIYN. In DNA, the CDR3 is TGTGCCAGCAGTTCAGGGTCGGGAAACACCATATATAAT.

This clonotype appeared many times. This sequence joins TRBV4-1 and TRBJ1-1; 7 positions agree with TRBD1. This CDR3 contains 15 residues. Germline loops: CDR1 MGHRA, CDR2 YSYEKL. The V and J ends lost 6 bases and 8 bases, in that order; junction bases with no gene match: 15. The CDR3 loop reads CASRDGTAIVGEAFF. CDR3 sequence (DNA): TGCGCCAGCAGGGACGGGACAGCTATCGTAGGAGAAGCTTTCTTT.

V is TRBV6-1 and J is TRBJ2-2, with 16 bases that match TRBD2. The CDR3 contains 19 residues. Germline values: CDR1 MNHNS, CDR2 SASEGT. The V gene end was trimmed by 8 bases and the J gene end by 6 bases; junction bases not matched to a gene: 15. CDR3 in DNA: TGTGCCAGCTGTAGGAGGCCCGGGACTAGCGGGGGGGCCGCCGGGGAGCTGTTTTTT. Residues: CASCRRPGTSGGAAGELFF.